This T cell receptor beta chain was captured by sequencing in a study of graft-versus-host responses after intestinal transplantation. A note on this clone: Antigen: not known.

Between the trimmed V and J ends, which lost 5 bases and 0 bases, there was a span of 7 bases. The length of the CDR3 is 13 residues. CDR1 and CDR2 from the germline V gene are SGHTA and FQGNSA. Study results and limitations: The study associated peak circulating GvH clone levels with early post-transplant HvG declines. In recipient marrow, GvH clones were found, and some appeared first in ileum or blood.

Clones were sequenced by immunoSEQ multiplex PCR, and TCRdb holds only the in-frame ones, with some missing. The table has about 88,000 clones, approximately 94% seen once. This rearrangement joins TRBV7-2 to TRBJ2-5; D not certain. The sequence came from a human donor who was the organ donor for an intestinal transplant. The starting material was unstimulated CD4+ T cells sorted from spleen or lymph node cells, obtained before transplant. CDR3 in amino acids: CASSRVNQETQYF. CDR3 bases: TGTGCCAGCAGCCGCGTGAACCAAGAGACCCAGTACTTC.